The 27 T cell receptor beta chains presented below share a single source sample, sequenced in a study of CD8+CD57+ T cells in acquired aplastic anemia. Profiling of TCR beta VDJ combinations and CDR3 sequences used genomic DNA as template. TCRdb itself ran the reads through MiXCR, one entry per CDR3 protein. Counted here are approximately 130,000 distinct CDR3 sequences, over 55% occurring once; the ten biggest clones make up around 29%. Whoever was chosen for sequencing had shown CD8+CD57+ cell expansion by flow cytometry. Source material: sorted CD4+, CD8+, or CD8+CD57+ T cells (not recorded which) from PBMCs. These receptors were obtained from a human donor with aplastic anemia.

The chain combines TRBV2 with TRBJ2-7; D remains unclear. The CDR3 length is 14 residues. The ends were cut back, 8 bases at V and 0 bases at J, with 14 bases in the middle. The germline V gene encodes CDR1 SNHLY and CDR2 FYNNEI. CDR3 in DNA: TGTGCCAGCCTAGACCGCCCGAGCTCCTACGAGCAGTACTTC. It specifies CASLDRPSSYEQYF.

This chain uses TRBV2 with TRBJ2-4; TRBD1 matches 8 bases. Germline trimming cut 6 bases from V and 8 bases from J; bases unmatched to any gene: 6. Germline CDR1 reads SNHLY; CDR2 reads FYNNEI. CDR3 length equals 13 residues. The CDR3 protein is CASRDRGGHIQYF. The CDR3 nucleotides read TGTGCCAGCAGAGACAGGGGAGGACACATTCAGTACTTC.

Points on this clonotype: One junction end does not reproduce the germline sequence, and a read error may be involved. V is TRBV7-8 and J is TRBJ1-6; D is uncertain. The CDR3 is 16 amino acids. Germline CDR1 reads SGHVS; CDR2 reads FQNEAQ. Here the CDR3 DNA reads TGTGCCAGCAGCTTAGAACCAGGTCTTCTCGCTTCAGCCCTCCACTTT. It translates to CASSLEPGLLASALHF.

This clonotype was seen ten or more times. The V call is TRBV7-9, the J call TRBJ2-7; 12 nucleotides match TRBD1. V was pared by 5 bases and J by 5 bases, with 13 bases of the junction left unmatched. There are 17 residues in the CDR3. Germline V gives CDR1 SEHNR, CDR2 FQNEAQ (reference sequence). DNA of the CDR3: TGTGCCAGCAGCGACGGCTGGGGAGGGACAGGGGGCAACGAGCAGTACTTC. It codes for CASSDGWGGTGGNEQYF.

This clonotype is a singleton in its sample. The chain carries TRBV6-1 and TRBJ1-6; 10 nucleotides match TRBD1. The trim removed 6 bases at V and 7 bases at J, leaving 3 bases unmatched. From germline, CDR1 is MNHNS and CDR2 SASEGT. This CDR3 contains 14 residues. The CDR3 DNA reads as TGTGCCAGCAGGGGACAGGGGTTGAATTCACCCCTCCACTTT. Translation gives CASRGQGLNSPLHF.

The rearrangement uses TRBV12-3 or TRBV12-4 and TRBJ1-1; 7 bases are a match to TRBD1. The V gene end was trimmed by 5 bases and the J gene end by 11 bases; junction bases not matched to a gene: 14. The CDR3 is made up of 14 amino acids. The CDR3 here is CASSALTGAVLAFF. The CDR3 DNA reads TGTGCCAGCAGTGCCTTAACAGGGGCAGTTTTGGCTTTCTTT.

V is TRBV29-1 and J is TRBJ1-1, with 7 nucleotides matching TRBD1. The CDR3 consists of 12 residues. Losses at the gene ends were 5 bases for V and 5 bases for J; bases not matched to a gene: 5. The germline V gene has CDR1 SQVTM and CDR2 ANQGSEA. The CDR3 protein is CSVRTGSTEAFF. The CDR3 coding sequence is TGCAGCGTTAGGACAGGCTCAACTGAAGCTTTCTTT.

The chain is built from TRBV7-6 and TRBJ2-7, with 7 nucleotides matching TRBD1. This CDR3 is 13 amino acids long. Germline V lookup: CDR1 SGHVS, CDR2 FNYEAQ. The V segment lost 5 bases and the J segment 10 bases; nucleotides outside the gene matches: 11. CDR3 amino acids: CASSPGTAVEQYF. CDR3 coding DNA: TGTGCCAGCAGCCCAGGGACAGCAGTGGAACAGTACTTC.

The CDR3 is CATSRLNEQFF. The CDR3 DNA follows: TGTGCCACCAGCAGACTGAATGAGCAGTTCTTC. The chain carries TRBV24-1 and TRBJ2-1; no clear D. The CDR3 has 11 amino acids. Between the trimmed V and J ends, which lost 7 bases and 7 bases, there was a span of 7 bases. CDR1 KGHDR and CDR2 SFDVKD come from the germline V gene.

This clonotype was seen only a few times. CDR3 region: CASSAGVVGDTQYF. In nucleotides, the CDR3 is TGCGCCAGCAGTGCGGGTGTGGTGGGGGATACGCAGTATTTT. The chain is built from TRBV10-2 and TRBJ2-3; no reliable D call. Germline V gives CDR1 WSHSY, CDR2 SAAADI. This CDR3 has 14 residues. Trimming stripped 4 bases from V and 6 bases from J, with 14 bases between.

The CDR3 region is CASSPRDRDKKQYF. CDR3 nucleotide sequence: TGCGCCAGCAGCCCCCGGGACAGGGATAAGAAGCAGTACTTC. J is TRBJ2-7 and V is TRBV5-1; 9 bases map to TRBD1. CDR1 and CDR2 from the germline V gene are SGHRS and YFSETQ. V gave up 4 bases and J gave up 8 bases; unmatched junction bases: 10. The CDR3 loop spans 14 amino acids.

A single count supports this clonotype. The chain couples TRBV24-1 to TRBJ2-1, with D possibly matching TRBD2 (5 bases). CDR3 length: 19 residues. Trimming took 5 bases from V and 0 from J, leaving 22 bases between them. Germline CDR1 and CDR2: KGHDR and SFDVKD. The CDR3 nucleotides read TGTGCCACCAGTGCTAGAGATCTCAGGCTAGCCCACTCCTACAATGAGCAGTTCTTC. Its protein product is CATSARDLRLAHSYNEQFF.

The chain is built from TRBV9 and TRBJ1-2; tentatively, D is TRBD1 (6 bases). The ends were cut back, 6 bases at V and 8 bases at J, with 8 bases in the middle. Germline V lookup: CDR1 SGDLS, CDR2 YYNGEE. The CDR3 is made up of 10 amino acids. The CDR3 region has the DNA TGTGCCAGCACTGGGGGCGGCTACACCTTC. Protein product: CASTGGGYTF.

This clonotype was detected ten times or more. This chain uses TRBV20-1 with TRBJ2-1; 8 positions agree with TRBD1. The CDR3 extends over 16 amino acids. Germline trimming cut 3 bases from V and 7 bases from J; bases unmatched to any gene: 14. From germline, CDR1 is DFQATT and CDR2 SNEGSKA (reference sequence). The CDR3 here is CSARGPLRTGRNEQFF. CDR3 DNA sequence: TGCAGTGCTAGGGGGCCGCTAAGGACAGGGAGGAATGAGCAGTTCTTC.

This clonotype has only one observation. This rearrangement joins TRBV19 to TRBJ1-1; no definite D call. Trimming stripped 5 bases from V and 0 bases from J, with 7 bases between. The CDR3 has 13 residues. Germline CDR1 and CDR2: LNHDA and SQIVND (reference sequence). This CDR3 reads CASSESMNTEAFF. The DNA of the CDR3 is TGTGCCAGTAGTGAGTCAATGAACACTGAAGCTTTCTTT.

This clonotype has a handful of counts. The rearrangement joins TRBV12-3 or TRBV12-4 to TRBJ2-3; D uncertain. CDR3 length equals 12 residues. V shed 2 bases and J shed 5 bases, with 5 bases lying between them. CDR3 coding DNA: TGTGCCAGCAGTTTATCGGGAGATACGCAGTATTTT. This translates into CASSLSGDTQYF.

As for this clonotype: A junction boundary mismatches the germline segment, possibly from a read error. V is TRBV7-7 and J is TRBJ2-7; 12 bases line up with TRBD2. This CDR3 contains 18 residues. CDR1 is SSHAT, CDR2 FNYEAQ, per germline (reference sequence). The CDR3 sequence: CASSGYGTSGPSSYEQYF. In DNA, the CDR3 is TGTGCTAGCAGCGGCTACGGGACTAGCGGGCCTAGCTCCTACGAGCAGTACTTC.

This clonotype was seen more than once but under ten times. Relative to the germline gene, one junction end is altered; a read error may explain this. The rearrangement uses TRBV3-1 and TRBJ1-1; D gene unclear. Germline V gene sequence: CDR1 LGHDT, CDR2 YNNKEL (reference sequence). This CDR3 is 14 amino acids long. CDR3 region: CASIQESVNTEAFF. The CDR3 bases are TGTGCCAGCATCCAAGAATCCGTGAACACTGAAGCTTTCTTT.

This clonotype was recorded at least ten times. The V and J genes are TRBV9 and TRBJ2-1; TRBD2 matches at 7 bases. This CDR3 has 12 residues. V shed 0 bases, J shed 10 bases, and the junction held 1 base outside the gene matches. Per germline, CDR1 SGDLS and CDR2 YYNGEE. CDR3: CASSVGGGEQFF. CDR3 in DNA: TGTGCCAGCAGCGTAGGGGGAGGGGAGCAGTTCTTC.

This chain connects TRBV2 to TRBJ1-1; D perhaps matches TRBD1 (5 bases). The CDR3 is 13 residues long. Germline CDR1 reads SNHLY; CDR2 reads FYNNEI. The V end lost 4 bases, the J end lost 6 bases, and 12 bases lay between the germline ends. The CDR3 spells CASSALGDAEAFF. CDR3 in DNA: TGTGCCAGCAGTGCATTGGGGGACGCTGAAGCTTTCTTT.

This clonotype was seen only a few times. The rearrangement links TRBV6-5 to TRBJ2-1, with 9 bases aligning to TRBD2. Germline CDR1 and CDR2: MNHEY and SVGAGI. V lost 0 bases to trimming and J lost 7 bases; unmatched junction nucleotides: 4. The CDR3 spans 15 residues. In DNA form, the CDR3 reads TGTGCCAGCAGTTACTCCCCGGCGGGAGGGAATGAGCAGTTCTTC. Translation gives CASSYSPAGGNEQFF.

As to this clonotype: A much larger clone lies one base from this, so it may be a read error. The J gene is TRBJ1-5, the V gene TRBV6-5; D not certain. The CDR3 is made up of 15 amino acids. V lost 2 bases and J 0 bases, leaving 8 bases between the germline ends. From germline, CDR1 is MNHEY and CDR2 SVGAGI. This chain's CDR3 is CASSYDGTSNQPQHF. CDR3 nucleotides: TGTGCCAGCAGTTACGACGGAACTAGCAATCAGCCCCAGCATTTT.

The V and J genes are TRBV7-7 and TRBJ2-5, with 9 bases aligning to TRBD2. The V segment lost 5 bases and the J segment 1 base; nucleotides outside the gene matches: 2. From germline, CDR1 is SSHAT and CDR2 FNYEAQ (reference sequence). This CDR3 is 14 amino acids long. The CDR3 protein is CASSETSGQETQYF. CDR3 nucleotides: TGTGCCAGCAGCGAGACTAGCGGCCAAGAGACCCAGTACTTC.

As DNA, the CDR3 is TGTGCCAGTCGAGCGGGAGGCTCCTACAATGAGCAGTTCTTC. Translation: CASRAGGSYNEQFF. J is TRBJ2-1 and V is TRBV19; 9 bases align to TRBD2. V dropped 8 bases and J dropped 0; count of bases not matched to a gene: 2. The germline V gene encodes CDR1 LNHDA and CDR2 SQIVND (reference sequence). This CDR3 contains 14 residues.

As for this clonotype: One end of the junction is discordant with germline, which a read error may explain. V usage is TRBV7-6 and J usage is TRBJ1-1, with a tentative D call TRBD1 (5 bases). Germline CDR1 and CDR2: SGHVS and FNYEAQ. The CDR3 consists of 14 residues. The DNA for the CDR3 is TGTGCCAGCAGCTTTGGCCCAGAGGACACTGAAGCTTCCTTT. This gives the protein CASSFGPEDTEASF.

This sequence joins TRBV5-1 and TRBJ2-7; TRBD2 matches 8 bases. The CDR3 extends over 17 amino acids. Germline CDR1 and CDR2: SGHRS and YFSETQ. V gave up 0 bases and J gave up 3 bases; unmatched junction bases: 11. This CDR3 reads CASSLEGRAGGHYEQYF. CDR3 bases: TGCGCCAGCAGCTTGGAGGGGCGTGCGGGAGGACACTACGAGCAGTACTTC. Looking up the rest from reference TRBV5-1 and TRBJ2-7 gives the full variable domain: KAGVTQTPRYLIKTRGQQVTLSCSPISGHRSVSWYQQTPGQGLQFLFEYFSETQRNKGNFPGRFSGRQFSNSRSEMNVSTLELGDSALYLCASSLEGRAGGHYEQYFGPGTRLTVT.

This clonotype was detected ten times or more. The rearrangement uses TRBV6-1 and TRBJ2-7, with 8 positions matching TRBD2. Germline CDR1 reads MNHNS; CDR2 reads SASEGT. Unmatched junction bases numbered 10, after V lost 6 bases and J lost 3 bases. The CDR3 totals 15 residues. CDR3 residues: CASSPGGGIGYEQYF. The CDR3 DNA reads TGTGCCAGCAGCCCCGGGGGGGGTATCGGCTACGAGCAGTACTTC.